These 14 T cell receptor beta chains originate from one sample sequenced in a study of shared T cell receptors in the human thymus. Data came from immunoSEQ multiplex PCR; TCRdb stores just in-frame clones and leaves some out. The sample has hundreds of thousands of clones; approximately 87% are singletons. These records were also assigned to another study, of human thymus T cells.

Sequenced input: thymocytes. The receptors originated from a boy younger than two with a congenital heart defect.

V gene TRBV2 combines with J gene TRBJ2-3, with 7 bases lining up with TRBD2. The germline V gene encodes CDR1 SNHLY and CDR2 FYNNEI. Trimming took 6 bases from V and 2 from J; bases not matched to a gene: 8. The CDR3 contains 15 residues. CDR3 bases: TGTGCCAGCAGAGCACTAGCGAGGCCCACAGATACGCAGTATTTT. Protein sequence: CASRALARPTDTQYF.

As regards this clone: This sample includes further DNA sequences coding for the same CDR3. The genes are TRBV5-1 and TRBJ2-3; 8 nucleotides line up with TRBD1. With 3 bases clipped from V and 1 base from J, the junction kept 4 bases outside the gene matches. The CDR3 is made up of 15 amino acids. Germline assignment: CDR1 SGHRS and CDR2 YFSETQ. In DNA form, the CDR3 reads TGCGCCAGCAGCTCGCCGGACAGGGGCACAGATACGCAGTATTTT. Its protein is CASSSPDRGTDTQYF.

The rearrangement uses TRBV27 and TRBJ1-3; 9 positions agree with TRBD1. Germline CDR1 MNHEY, CDR2 SMNVEV (reference sequence). The CDR3 spans 17 residues. V trimming: 0 bases; J trimming: 0 bases; junction bases outside the gene matches: 3. For the CDR3, the DNA is TGTGCCAGCAGTTTATCGGCGACAGGGGGCTCTGGAAACACCATATATTTT. Translated, it gives CASSLSATGGSGNTIYF.

The rearrangement uses TRBV28 and TRBJ2-1; TRBD2 agrees at 7 bases. CDR1 is MDHEN, CDR2 SYDVKM, per germline. CDR3 size: 17 residues. The junction had 9 bases not matched to a gene; V was cut back by 4 bases and J by 0 bases. CDR3 region: CASSSGGLTHSYNEQFF. For the CDR3, the DNA is TGTGCCAGCAGTTCGGGAGGACTTACCCACTCCTACAATGAGCAGTTCTTC.

This rearrangement joins TRBV14 to TRBJ2-7; tentatively, D is TRBD1 (6 bases). CDR1 and CDR2 from the germline V gene are SGHDN and FVKESK. Trimming took 0 bases from V and 3 from J, leaving 15 bases between them. This CDR3 contains 16 residues. CDR3 loop: CASSQDQATGDYEQYF. The CDR3 DNA reads as TGTGCCAGCAGCCAAGATCAGGCGACAGGAGACTACGAGCAGTACTTC.

The chain links TRBV11-2 to TRBJ2-5, with D possibly being TRBD2 (5 bases). Per the germline V gene, CDR1 is SGHAT and CDR2 is FQNNGV. This CDR3 contains 14 residues. V was trimmed by 7 bases and J by 6 bases, leaving 18 bases between them. This chain's CDR3 is CASTVEPGWKTQYF. The DNA for the CDR3 is TGTGCCAGCACCGTTGAACCGGGGTGGAAGACCCAGTACTTC. The full variable domain, with the rest looked up from reference TRBV11-2 and TRBJ2-5, is EAGVAQSPRYKIIEKRQSVAFWCNPISGHATLYWYQQILGQGPKLLIQFQNNGVVDDSQLPKDRFSAERLKGVDSTLKIQPAKLEDSAVYLCASTVEPGWKTQYFGPGTRLLVL.

The V and J genes are TRBV11-1 and TRBJ1-6, with TRBD1 matching over 7 bases. There are 15 residues in the CDR3. Unmatched junction bases numbered 0, after V lost 2 bases and J lost 2 bases. The V gene's germline CDR1 is SGHAT and CDR2 FQDESV (reference sequence). The CDR3 DNA reads as TGTGCCAGCAGCTTAACAGGGGCCTATAATTCACCCCTCCACTTT. Its translation: CASSLTGAYNSPLHF.

V is TRBV28 and J is TRBJ1-4; no firm D call. V was clipped by 6 bases and J by 7 bases, with 12 bases between them. Germline V gene lookup returns CDR1 MDHEN and CDR2 SYDVKM. CDR3 length: 13 amino acids. CDR3 nucleotide sequence: TGTGCCAGCAGAGGCGGAACTGCTGAAAAACTGTTTTTT. Encoded protein: CASRGGTAEKLFF.

The chain uses TRBV12-5 and TRBJ2-2, with TRBD1 matching over 9 bases. The CDR3 consists of 18 residues. Per germline, CDR1 LGHNT and CDR2 FRNRAP. V shed 4 bases and J 4 bases; nucleotides not matched to a gene: 13. The CDR3 coding sequence is TGTGCTAGTGGTTCATATCCGGGACAGGGATCGAGCACCGGGGAGCTGTTTTTT. Encoded protein: CASGSYPGQGSSTGELFF.

The chain couples TRBV5-5 to TRBJ2-3; no clear D. This CDR3 spans 17 amino acids. V was clipped by 1 base and J by 0 bases, with 15 bases between them. CDR1 and CDR2 from the germline V gene are SGHKS and YYEKEE (reference sequence). The CDR3 spells CASSLIRSNTSTDTQYF. The DNA of the CDR3 is TGTGCCAGCAGCTTGATACGGAGCAATACTAGCACAGATACGCAGTATTTT.

This chain joins TRBV27 and TRBJ1-1; 7 bases agree with TRBD1. V trimming: 2 bases; J trimming: 4 bases; junction bases outside the gene matches: 10. From germline, CDR1 is MNHEY and CDR2 SMNVEV (reference sequence). The CDR3 has 16 amino acids. The CDR3 nucleotides read TGTGCCAGCAGTTTAAATCCTACAGGGGTTGGCACTGAAGCTTTCTTT. It translates to CASSLNPTGVGTEAFF.

The rearrangement uses TRBV28 and TRBJ1-2, with D possibly being TRBD1 (6 bases). CDR3 size: 15 residues. V lost 3 bases and J lost 4, with 15 bases in between. Germline CDR1 is MDHEN and CDR2 is SYDVKM. The CDR3 nucleotides are TGTGCCAGCAGTTTTATGGGGGCTTTTCTCTATGGCTACACCTTC. Encoded protein: CASSFMGAFLYGYTF.

The V and J genes are TRBV28 and TRBJ2-7; no reliable D call. CDR1 MDHEN and CDR2 SYDVKM come from the germline V gene. This CDR3 spans 13 amino acids. V gave up 1 base and J gave up 3 bases, with 7 bases separating them. The CDR3, as DNA: TGTGCCAGCAGTTTATCCCGAGACTACGAGCAGTACTTC. This codes for CASSLSRDYEQYF.

As to this clone: The identical CDR3 is also encoded by other nucleotide sequences in the sample. The chain combines TRBV28 with TRBJ1-1; D call uncertain. V lost 5 bases and J 1 base, leaving 11 bases between the germline ends. Germline V CDR1 and CDR2: MDHEN, SYDVKM. The CDR3 is made up of 14 amino acids. The CDR3 loop is CASSLPTGNTEAFF. CDR3 DNA sequence: TGTGCCAGCAGTCTACCTACCGGGAACACTGAAGCTTTCTTT.